The T cell receptor beta chain described here comes from a study of control samples from healthy donors and cancer patients. TCRdb's table, derived via immunoSEQ multiplex PCR, lists solely in-frame clones and lacks some. Of 120,000 or so clones detected, approximately 90% appear once; the ten largest clones hold less than 9%. V shed 8 bases and J shed 9 bases, with 11 bases lying between them. This CDR3 contains 11 residues. The chain recombines TRBV12-3 or TRBV12-4 with TRBJ2-1; D perhaps matches TRBD2 (5 bases). The sequenced sample was blood. The receptor comes from a woman in her late teens or twenties in good health. Here the CDR3 DNA reads TGTGCCAGCGGCTCGGGAATTGAGCAGTTCTTC. The encoded protein is CASGSGIEQFF.